This T cell receptor beta chain was captured in a study of T cells after yellow fever vaccination. Study background: The fractions with low cell numbers were processed using SMART-Seq v4 Ultra Low Input. Study results and caveats: FACS-sorted repertoires could harbor abundant contaminating bulk-population clonotypes. Subsequent to the booster, the majority of primary-vaccination clones reappeared (96% CD4, 80% to 90% CD8).

TCRdb passed the 5' RACE reads through MiXCR, listing each CDR3 protein once. The sample includes a few hundred thousand distinct CDR3 sequences, about 7% of them seen just once. About this clonotype: Its matching antigen is unknown.

Trimming took off 5 bases at V and 1 base at J, with 15 bases between the two ends. The CDR3 has 15 amino acids. CDR1 SGHAT and CDR2 FQNNGV come from the germline V gene. The starting material was CD4+ T cells sorted from PBMCs, obtained 15 days after the yellow fever booster vaccination. The chain recombines TRBV11-2 with TRBJ2-7; D possibly uses TRBD1 or TRBD2 (5 bases each). The sequence was collected from a man aged 30 to 39 who received the YFV17D yellow fever vaccine. CDR3 sequence (DNA): TGTGCCAGCAGCACCACCGGGACCTTTTCCTACGAGCAGTACTTC. Translated, it gives CASSTTGTFSYEQYF.